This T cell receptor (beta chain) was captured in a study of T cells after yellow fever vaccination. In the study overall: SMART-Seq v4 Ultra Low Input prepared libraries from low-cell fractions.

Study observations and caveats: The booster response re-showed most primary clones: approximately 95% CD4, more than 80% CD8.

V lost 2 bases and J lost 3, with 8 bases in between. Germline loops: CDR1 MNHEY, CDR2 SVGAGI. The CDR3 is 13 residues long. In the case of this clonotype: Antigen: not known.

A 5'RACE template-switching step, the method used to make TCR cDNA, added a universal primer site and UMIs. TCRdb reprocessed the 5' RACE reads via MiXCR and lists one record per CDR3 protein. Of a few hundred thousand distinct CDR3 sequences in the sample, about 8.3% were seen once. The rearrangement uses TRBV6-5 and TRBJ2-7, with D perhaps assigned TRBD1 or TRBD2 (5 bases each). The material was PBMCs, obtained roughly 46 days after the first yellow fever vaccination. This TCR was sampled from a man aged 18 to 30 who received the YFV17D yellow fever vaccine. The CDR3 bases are TGTGCCAGCAGTTACGGGACGGGCTACGAGCAGTACTTC. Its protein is CASSYGTGYEQYF.